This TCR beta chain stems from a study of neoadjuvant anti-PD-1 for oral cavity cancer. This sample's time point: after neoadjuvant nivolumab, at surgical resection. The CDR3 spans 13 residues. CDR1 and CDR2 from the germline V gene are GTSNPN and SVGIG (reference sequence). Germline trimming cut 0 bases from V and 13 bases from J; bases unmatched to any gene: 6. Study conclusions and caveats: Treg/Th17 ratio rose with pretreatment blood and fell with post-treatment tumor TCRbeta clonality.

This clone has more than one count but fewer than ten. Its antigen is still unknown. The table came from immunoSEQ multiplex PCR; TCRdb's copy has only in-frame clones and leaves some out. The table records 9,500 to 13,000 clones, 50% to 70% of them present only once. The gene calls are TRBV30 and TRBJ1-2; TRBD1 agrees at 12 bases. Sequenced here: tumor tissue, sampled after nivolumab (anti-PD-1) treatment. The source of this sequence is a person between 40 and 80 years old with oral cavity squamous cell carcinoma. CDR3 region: CAWSVRDRGHCTF. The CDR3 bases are TGTGCCTGGAGTGTACGGGACAGGGGGCACTGCACCTTC.